The source of this T cell receptor (beta chain) is a study of PD-1 blockade in classical Hodgkin lymphoma. Study findings and constraints: When nivolumab was started under 1 year after ASCT, patients were excluded. Relapsed/refractory patients reportedly had lower baseline diversity than newly diagnosed patients. Baseline diversity resembling that of newly diagnosed patients was seen in complete responders.

Time point given: cycle 4 day 1 (C4D1), after 5 to 7 weeks of nivolumab. Relapse was seen in all patients after autologous stem cell transplantation, and brentuximab vedotin exposure was variable. Method: immunoSEQ multiplex PCR; TCRdb's copy keeps in-frame clones and lacks some. The repertoire includes 64,000 or so clones, about 90% of them detected once, and 10% sits in the top ten. The CDR3 sequence is 14 residues long. Germline assignment: CDR1 LNHNV and CDR2 YYDKDF (reference sequence). Trimming removed 5 bases from V and 3 bases from J, with 14 bases in between. This clone has only one observation. Its antigen is still unknown.

The sample here was peripheral blood mononuclear cells (PBMCs), taken before the fourth cycle of nivolumab. This rearrangement joins TRBV15 to TRBJ2-7; tentatively, D is TRBD1 or TRBD2 (6 bases each). This sequence was found in a human donor with classical Hodgkin lymphoma. The CDR3 region has the DNA TGTGCCACCAGCGGCCTAGGGGGACTCTACGAGCAGTACTTC. This codes for CATSGLGGLYEQYF.